The clone carrying this TCR beta chain is a singleton in its sample. Its antigen is undetermined. This entry is derived from a study of shared clonotypes between healthy human individuals. Study conclusions and caveats: How much donors shared clonotypes was expected to be affected by sequencing depth.

Each sample came from a Caucasian adult donor living in Nashville, Tennessee. The assay used deep level. TCRdb keeps only in-frame clones here, not all; method: immunoSEQ multiplex PCR. The data show about 470,000 clones, about 85% seen once. Germline V gene data show CDR1 as LNHNV and CDR2 as YYDKDF (reference sequence). After removal of 1 base from V and 8 bases from J, the junction contained 9 bases not matched to a gene. CDR3 length equals 16 residues. Sequencing was performed on PBMCs. The chain uses TRBV15 and TRBJ2-4; 9 bases agree with TRBD2. This clonotype originated in a woman between 40 and 55 years old in good health. Some clones in this sample may be carry-over from other donors' samples. The CDR3 reads CATSRAGGRGADIQYF. The CDR3, as DNA: TGTGCCACCAGCAGAGCTGGCGGGAGGGGGGCGGACATTCAGTACTTC.